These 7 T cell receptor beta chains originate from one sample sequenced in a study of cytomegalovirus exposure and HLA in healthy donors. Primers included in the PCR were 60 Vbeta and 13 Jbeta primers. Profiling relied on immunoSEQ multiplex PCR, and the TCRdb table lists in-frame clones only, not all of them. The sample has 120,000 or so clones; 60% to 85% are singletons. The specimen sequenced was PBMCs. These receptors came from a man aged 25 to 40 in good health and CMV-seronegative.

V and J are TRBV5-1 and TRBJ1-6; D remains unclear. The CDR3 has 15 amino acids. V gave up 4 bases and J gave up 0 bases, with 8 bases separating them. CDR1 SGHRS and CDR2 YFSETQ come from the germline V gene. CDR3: CASSRESSYNSPLHF. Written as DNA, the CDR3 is TGCGCCAGCAGCAGAGAGAGCTCCTATAATTCACCCCTCCACTTT.

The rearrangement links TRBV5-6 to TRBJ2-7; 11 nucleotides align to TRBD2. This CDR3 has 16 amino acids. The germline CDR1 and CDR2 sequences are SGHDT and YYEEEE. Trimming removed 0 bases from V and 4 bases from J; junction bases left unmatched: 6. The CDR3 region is CASSLDPSGRWYEQYF. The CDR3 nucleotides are TGTGCCAGCAGCTTGGATCCTAGCGGGAGGTGGTACGAGCAGTACTTC.

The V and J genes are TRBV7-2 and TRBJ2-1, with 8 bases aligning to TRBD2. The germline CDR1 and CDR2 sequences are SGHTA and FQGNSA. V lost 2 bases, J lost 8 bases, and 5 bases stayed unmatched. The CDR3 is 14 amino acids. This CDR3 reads CASSLPGGRDEQFF. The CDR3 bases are TGTGCCAGCAGCTTACCGGGGGGGCGGGATGAGCAGTTCTTC.

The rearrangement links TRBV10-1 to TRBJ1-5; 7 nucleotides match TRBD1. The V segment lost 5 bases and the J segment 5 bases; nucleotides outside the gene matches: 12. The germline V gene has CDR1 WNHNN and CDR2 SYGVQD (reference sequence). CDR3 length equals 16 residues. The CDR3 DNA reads TGCGCCAGCAGTTTTTGGGCAGGGGGTTCGGATCAGCCCCAGCATTTT. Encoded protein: CASSFWAGGSDQPQHF.

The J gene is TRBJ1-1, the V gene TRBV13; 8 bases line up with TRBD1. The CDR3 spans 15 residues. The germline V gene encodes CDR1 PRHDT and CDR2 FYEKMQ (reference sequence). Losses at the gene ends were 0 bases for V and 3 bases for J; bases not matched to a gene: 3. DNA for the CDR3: TGTGCCAGCAGCTTAGGCCAGGGGGCGTACACTGAAGCTTTCTTT. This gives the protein CASSLGQGAYTEAFF.

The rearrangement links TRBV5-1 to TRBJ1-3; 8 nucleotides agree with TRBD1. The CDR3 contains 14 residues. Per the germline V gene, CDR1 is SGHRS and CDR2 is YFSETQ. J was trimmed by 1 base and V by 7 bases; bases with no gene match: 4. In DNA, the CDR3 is TGCGCCAGCTTCCAGGGGGCGTCTGGAAACACCATATATTTT. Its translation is CASFQGASGNTIYF.

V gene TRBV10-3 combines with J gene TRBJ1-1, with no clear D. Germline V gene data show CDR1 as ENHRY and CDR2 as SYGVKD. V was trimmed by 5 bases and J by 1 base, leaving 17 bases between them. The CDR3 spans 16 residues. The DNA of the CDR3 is TGTGCCATCAGTTCTCGTGACGACCCAGGGAACACTGAAGCTTTCTTT. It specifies CAISSRDDPGNTEAFF.